These 28 T cell receptor beta chains share one sample of origin, sequenced in a study of T-cell memory formation after mild COVID-19. TCRdb analysed the 5' RACE reads with MiXCR anew, one entry per CDR3 protein. The sample yields 40,000 to 45,000 distinct CDR3 sequences, 6% to 9.5% seen once. What was sequenced was PBMCs or a T cell subset sorted from them (not recorded which). These receptors were collected from a man aged 18 to 30 who had mild COVID-19 (a few samples of this study predate the infection). Cell type and time point are not known.

The rearrangement joins TRBV7-8 to TRBJ1-2; D call uncertain. Trimming shortened V by 1 base and J by 1 base, and 7 bases separated the two germline ends. CDR1 is SGHVS, CDR2 FQNEAQ, per germline. CDR3 size: 14 residues. CDR3 residues: CASSLEEDNYGYTF. The CDR3 coding sequence is TGTGCCAGCAGCTTAGAAGAGGATAACTATGGCTACACCTTC.

The table lists this clonotype with a few counts. The chain recombines TRBV24-1 with TRBJ2-3; no clear D. Trimming pared 6 bases from V and 0 bases from J, leaving 9 bases between. The CDR3 covers 14 residues. Looked up from germline, CDR1 is KGHDR and CDR2 is SFDVKD. In nucleotides, the CDR3 is TGTGCCACCAGTCCCGATTATAGCACAGATACGCAGTATTTT. Translation gives CATSPDYSTDTQYF.

The chain carries TRBV7-3 and TRBJ2-6; D perhaps matches TRBD1 (5 bases). The CDR3 is 15 residues long. Trimming took off 4 bases at V and 2 bases at J, with 9 bases between the two ends. Germline assignment: CDR1 SGHTA and CDR2 FQGTGA. The CDR3 reads CASSSGHAGANVLTF. The DNA for the CDR3 is TGTGCCAGCAGCTCTGGACATGCTGGGGCCAACGTCCTGACTTTC.

In this sample, this clonotype is medium-sized. V and J are TRBV7-8 and TRBJ2-3; D gene ambiguous. V was pared by 2 bases and J by 2 bases, with 11 bases between. Per germline, CDR1 SGHVS and CDR2 FQNEAQ. This CDR3 has 15 amino acids. CDR3 amino acids: CASSLKRVLTDTQYF. CDR3 DNA: TGTGCCAGCAGCTTAAAACGGGTTCTCACAGATACGCAGTATTTT. The full variable domain, completed using reference TRBV7-8 and TRBJ2-3, is GAGVSQSPRYKVAKRGQDVALRCDPISGHVSLFWYQQALGQGPEFLTYFQNEAQLDKSGLPSDRFFAERPEGSVSTLKIQRTQQEDSAVYLCASSLKRVLTDTQYFGPGTRLTVL.

V usage is TRBV7-3 and J usage is TRBJ2-1, with 9 bases lining up with TRBD2. Germline V gene sequence: CDR1 SGHTA, CDR2 FQGTGA. After removal of 2 bases from V and 3 bases from J, the junction contained 2 bases not matched to a gene. CDR3 length: 15 residues. The CDR3 region has the DNA TGTGCCAGCAGCTTAGTAGCGGGGGTCTACAATGAGCAGTTCTTC. Its translation is CASSLVAGVYNEQFF.

V usage is TRBV20-1 and J usage is TRBJ2-3; TRBD1 agrees at 8 bases. Trimming removed 7 bases from V and 5 bases from J; junction bases left unmatched: 5. CDR3 size: 12 residues. Germline assignment: CDR1 DFQATT and CDR2 SNEGSKA (reference sequence). The CDR3 coding sequence is TGCAGTGGACAGGGGATTGGAGATACGCAGTATTTT. Translated: CSGQGIGDTQYF.

The rearrangement uses TRBV6-1 and TRBJ2-3, with D possibly TRBD1 on 6 matching bases. The CDR3 spans 13 residues. The V end lost 1 base, the J end lost 10 bases, and 12 bases lay between the germline ends. Germline CDR1 MNHNS, CDR2 SASEGT. This CDR3 reads CASSEDVRGSQYF. Here the CDR3 DNA reads TGTGCCAGCAGTGAAGACGTCAGGGGATCGCAGTATTTT.

This clonotype was recorded a few times. V is TRBV6-2 or TRBV6-3 and J is TRBJ2-1; the D gene is possibly TRBD1 (6 bases). V shed 6 bases and J shed 5 bases, with 14 bases lying between them. The germline V gene has CDR1 MNHEY and CDR2 SVGEGT. This CDR3 contains 14 residues. CDR3 in amino acids: CASSPRTVHNEQFF. The CDR3 bases are TGTGCCAGCAGCCCCCGGACAGTTCACAATGAGCAGTTCTTC.

The chain combines TRBV18 with TRBJ1-1; TRBD1 agrees at 7 bases. Losses at the gene ends were 2 bases for V and 5 bases for J; bases not matched to a gene: 2. The CDR3 totals 13 residues. Per germline, CDR1 KGHSH and CDR2 LQKENI. The DNA for the CDR3 is TGTGCCAGCTCACCAACAGGGGAGACTGAAGCTTTCTTT. Encoded protein: CASSPTGETEAFF.

J is TRBJ2-1 and V is TRBV24-1; TRBD1 is a possible D gene (6 bases). This CDR3 has 15 residues. Germline values: CDR1 KGHDR, CDR2 SFDVKD. V was trimmed by 2 bases and J by 5 bases, leaving 12 bases between them. DNA for the CDR3: TGTGCCACCAGTGATTCCCCGGACAGAAACAATGAGCAGTTCTTC. It specifies CATSDSPDRNNEQFF.

The rearrangement links TRBV12-3 or TRBV12-4 to TRBJ1-2; D is possibly TRBD1 (5 bases). The CDR3 spans 16 residues. Trimming took off 7 bases at V and 3 bases at J, with 21 bases between the two ends. CDR3 DNA: TGTGCCAGCATCACCACGGGGGGATCTATCTACTATGGCTACACCTTC. Residues: CASITTGGSIYYGYTF.

In this sample, this clonotype turned up a few times. V usage is TRBV5-1 and J usage is TRBJ1-5, with D possibly TRBD1 on 6 matching bases. CDR3 length: 14 residues. The V and J ends lost 5 bases and 3 bases respectively, with 12 bases between them. The germline CDR1 and CDR2 sequences are SGHRS and YFSETQ. The CDR3: CASSSGAVNQPQHF. The DNA for the CDR3 is TGCGCCAGCAGTTCAGGGGCTGTCAATCAGCCCCAGCATTTT.

The V call is TRBV7-8, the J call TRBJ1-1; D unclear. Trimming cost V 7 bases and J 6 bases, with 24 bases left between them. The germline V gene has CDR1 SGHVS and CDR2 FQNEAQ. The CDR3 sequence is 16 residues long. The CDR3 here is CASTPGRRGPIAEAFF. The CDR3 region has the DNA TGTGCCAGCACCCCGGGGAGGAGAGGTCCGATCGCTGAAGCTTTCTTT.

The chain recombines TRBV29-1 with TRBJ2-7; D not resolved. Germline V gene lookup returns CDR1 SQVTM and CDR2 ANQGSEA. V lost 4 bases to trimming and J lost 1 base, with 11 bases between them. The CDR3 runs to 13 residues. CDR3 amino acids: CSVAVTLSYEQYF. The CDR3 DNA reads as TGCAGCGTTGCGGTGACTTTATCCTACGAGCAGTACTTC.

The chain links TRBV29-1 to TRBJ1-5; 8 positions agree with TRBD1. Germline V gene sequence: CDR1 SQVTM, CDR2 ANQGSEA. This CDR3 comprises 14 residues. J was trimmed by 3 bases and V by 4 bases; bases with no gene match: 5. The CDR3 nucleotides are TGCAGCGTTGCGGGGACAGGACCCAATCAGCCCCAGCATTTT. Protein: CSVAGTGPNQPQHF.

Only a few counts were recorded for this clonotype. The chain links TRBV12-3 or TRBV12-4 to TRBJ2-3, with 11 bases lining up with TRBD2. The ends lost 1 base at V and 2 bases at J; junction bases unmatched: 5. The CDR3 is made up of 17 amino acids. DNA for the CDR3: TGTGCCAGCAGTTTAGTAACTAGCGGGGGACACACAGATACGCAGTATTTT. It yields the protein CASSLVTSGGHTDTQYF.

This clonotype was found a few times. The gene calls are TRBV5-1 and TRBJ1-2, with 7 bases fitting TRBD1. The CDR3 loop spans 13 amino acids. V was clipped by 5 bases and J by 7 bases; unmatched bases: 8. Per the germline V gene, CDR1 is SGHRS and CDR2 is YFSETQ. The CDR3 nucleotides are TGCGCCAGCAGATCCGGGACAGTGGCTGGCTACACCTTC. Amino acids: CASRSGTVAGYTF. Supplemented by reference TRBV5-1 and TRBJ1-2, the full variable domain reads KAGVTQTPRYLIKTRGQQVTLSCSPISGHRSVSWYQQTPGQGLQFLFEYFSETQRNKGNFPGRFSGRQFSNSRSEMNVSTLELGDSALYLCASRSGTVAGYTFGSGTRLTVV.

This clonotype was seen at least ten times. The rearrangement joins TRBV7-9 to TRBJ2-7, with D tentatively TRBD1 (6 bases). V was trimmed by 5 bases and J by 5 bases, leaving 16 bases between them. Germline-derived CDR1 and CDR2 are SEHNR and FQNEAQ (reference sequence). This CDR3 contains 14 residues. The CDR3: CASSPRQESHEQYF. In DNA form, the CDR3 reads TGTGCCAGCAGCCCCCGACAGGAATCCCACGAGCAGTACTTC.

This clonotype has more than one count but fewer than ten. The chain is built from TRBV7-6 and TRBJ2-7, with a weak D call TRBD2 (7 bases). The germline V and J ends were trimmed by 7 bases and 4 bases, with 17 bases remaining between them. The CDR3 is 14 residues long. Germline CDR1 reads SGHVS; CDR2 reads FNYEAQ. CDR3: CASTPGGRPYEQYF. CDR3 in DNA: TGTGCCAGCACTCCCGGGGGGCGCCCTTACGAGCAGTACTTC.

This clonotype was counted between two and nine times. V is TRBV9 and J is TRBJ2-2; unclear D gene. V dropped 4 bases and J dropped 4 bases, with 8 bases sitting between them. Looked up from germline, CDR1 is SGDLS and CDR2 is YYNGEE. The CDR3 length is 13 residues. For the CDR3, the DNA is TGTGCCAGCAGCACCCGACCCACCGGGGAGCTGTTTTTT. Translating it yields CASSTRPTGELFF.

The chain uses TRBV6-1 and TRBJ1-2, with D perhaps TRBD1 (6 bases). CDR1 and CDR2 from the germline V gene are MNHNS and SASEGT. Deletions cut 3 bases from V and 3 bases from J, with 11 bases between. CDR3 length: 14 amino acids. CDR3 in amino acids: CASSDRGNDYGYTF. In DNA form, the CDR3 reads TGTGCCAGCAGTGACAGGGGAAACGACTATGGCTACACCTTC.

This clonotype was seen only a few times. V gene TRBV5-1 combines with J gene TRBJ2-6; D is undetermined. Trimming pared 6 bases from V and 3 bases from J, leaving 13 bases between. Germline CDR1 is SGHRS and CDR2 is YFSETQ. The CDR3 loop spans 15 amino acids. The chain's CDR3 is CASTAAVSGANVLTF. CDR3 nucleotides: TGCGCCAGCACCGCGGCGGTGAGTGGGGCCAACGTCCTGACTTTC.

Many counts were recorded for this clonotype. The chain couples TRBV20-1 to TRBJ2-3, with D maybe TRBD2 (5 bases). The CDR3 consists of 13 residues. Trimming took 4 bases from V and 0 from J, leaving 8 bases between them. Germline CDR1 reads DFQATT; CDR2 reads SNEGSKA (reference sequence). CDR3 DNA: TGCAGTGCTACTAGGACTAGCACAGATACGCAGTATTTT. Its protein is CSATRTSTDTQYF.

This clonotype was observed a few times. The V gene is TRBV7-2, the J gene TRBJ2-2, with unresolved D. The CDR3 is 13 residues long. Trimming removed 3 bases at V and 8 bases at J, with 10 bases between. CDR1 is SGHTA and CDR2 is FQGNSA in the germline V gene. The CDR3 DNA is TGTGCCAGCAGCTTCAGTGTTTTGGGGGAGCTGTTTTTT. Translation gives CASSFSVLGELFF.

This clonotype was observed a handful of times. The chain carries TRBV6-6 and TRBJ1-6; a weak D match, TRBD1 (6 bases). The CDR3 sequence is 13 residues long. Between the trimmed V and J ends, which lost 4 bases and 7 bases, there was a span of 8 bases. The germline V gene has CDR1 MNHNY and CDR2 SVGAGI (reference sequence). The CDR3 coding sequence is TGTGCCAGCAGTTCAGGGGCAAATTCACCCCTCCACTTT. It specifies CASSSGANSPLHF.

On this clonotype itself: Sequence at one end of the junction differs from germline and may be a read error. The chain joins TRBV7-7 to TRBJ2-3, with TRBD2 as a possible D gene (7 bases). From germline, CDR1 is SSHAT and CDR2 FNYEAQ (reference sequence). CDR3 length equals 15 residues. This CDR3 reads CASSAGGQASDTQYF. In DNA form, the CDR3 reads TGTGCTAGCAGCGCCGGGGGGCAGGCGTCAGATACGCAGTATTTT.

This clonotype was counted between two and nine times. This rearrangement joins TRBV7-2 to TRBJ2-7; D gene uncertain. Germline V gives CDR1 SGHTA, CDR2 FQGNSA. The CDR3 has 13 residues. The V gene lost 5 bases and the J gene lost 3 bases, with 11 bases spanning the gap. The CDR3 DNA follows: TGTGCCAGCAGCCCTCGTACGGGCTACGAGCAGTACTTC. Translating gives CASSPRTGYEQYF.

In DNA form, the CDR3 reads TGCGCCAGCAGCCAAGAGCTCGGTGAGCAGTTCTTC. As protein: CASSQELGEQFF. The chain combines TRBV4-1 with TRBJ2-1; D is undetermined. This CDR3 is built from 12 residues. CDR1 is MGHRA, CDR2 YSYEKL, per germline. V dropped 0 bases and J dropped 9 bases, with 6 bases sitting between them.